This TCR beta chain is drawn from a study of blood T cell repertoires in COVID-19. At the level of the study: T cells, B-cell-depleted T cells, or PBMCs provided the cDNA or gDNA that served as material.

Some clones are missing from TCRdb's copy, which holds only in-frame ones; the method was immunoSEQ multiplex PCR. The table lists about 220,000 clones, 80% to 85% of them singletons. Those enrolled in Seattle joined during active infection and were followed longitudinally afterward. Germline V gene data show CDR1 as MNHEY and CDR2 as SVGAGI. Trimming shortened V by 6 bases and J by 0 bases, and 12 bases separated the two germline ends. The CDR3 covers 14 residues. The V and J genes are TRBV6-5 and TRBJ2-7; a possible D gene is TRBD1 (5 bases). The sample taken for sequencing was peripheral blood. The TCR was taken from a woman aged 70-85 years with COVID-19, enrolled during active disease. DNA for the CDR3: TGTGCCAGCAGGACTGACAGAAGCTCCTACGAGCAGTACTTC. Its translation: CASRTDRSSYEQYF.